These 25 T cell receptor beta chains were all obtained from the same sample, sequenced in a study of T cell repertoires in cytomegalovirus infection. Their cognate antigens are unknown. TCRdb processed the reads anew with MiXCR; each CDR3 protein has one entry. The table has about 830,000 distinct CDR3 sequences, roughly 33% seen once. The source was cultured CD8+ T cells from PBMCs, collected from culture after CMV antigen stimulation. Receptors were obtained from a human donor in good health (CMV status not recorded). Some clones in this sample may be carry-over from other donors' samples.

This rearrangement joins TRBV25-1 to TRBJ1-1; D is unclear. V lost 2 bases and J 8 bases, leaving 6 bases between the germline ends. In germline, CDR1 is MGHDK, CDR2 SYGVNS. The CDR3 contains 11 residues. The CDR3, as DNA: TGTGCCAGCAGTGAAGCAGCAGAAGCTTTCTTT. Translated: CASSEAAEAFF.

This clonotype was counted only a few times. This rearrangement joins TRBV11-2 to TRBJ2-1, with D perhaps matching TRBD1 or TRBD2 (7 bases each). The CDR3 totals 16 residues. Trimming left V 7 bases short and J 8 bases short, with 24 bases between. Looked up from germline, CDR1 is SGHAT and CDR2 is FQNNGV. This chain's CDR3 is CASISGRGGRGHEQFF. The CDR3 DNA reads as TGTGCCAGCATCTCCGGCAGGGGGGGCCGTGGGCATGAGCAGTTCTTC.

The rearrangement uses TRBV27 and TRBJ1-4; the D is unclear. V lost 5 bases and J lost 7, with 14 bases in between. The CDR3 runs 14 residues. The germline gives CDR1 MNHEY, CDR2 SMNVEV (reference sequence). CDR3 sequence reads: CASSPHGLSEKLFF. Here the CDR3 DNA reads TGTGCCAGCAGTCCCCACGGATTAAGTGAAAAACTGTTTTTT.

This chain links TRBV4-3 with TRBJ2-2; the D gene is possibly TRBD2 (6 bases). V was shortened by 4 bases and J by 10 bases, with 19 bases between the two germline ends. CDR1 and CDR2 (germline): LGHNA, YSLEER. The CDR3 loop spans 15 amino acids. The CDR3, as DNA: TGCGCCAGCAGCCCTACCCGGGACTCCTTACTGGAGCTGTTTTTT. Translating gives CASSPTRDSLLELFF.

The chain employs TRBV7-6 and TRBJ2-1, with 11 bases fitting TRBD2. Losses at the gene ends were 0 bases for V and 8 bases for J; bases not matched to a gene: 3. CDR1 and CDR2 from the germline V gene are SGHVS and FNYEAQ. The CDR3 is 15 amino acids. The CDR3 region is CASSLASGGAHEQFF. For the CDR3, the DNA is TGTGCCAGCAGCTTAGCTAGCGGGGGGGCGCATGAGCAGTTCTTC.

The chain couples TRBV6-1 to TRBJ1-3; D gene ambiguous. In germline, CDR1 is MNHNS, CDR2 SASEGT. V gave up 9 bases and J gave up 6 bases, with 15 bases separating them. The CDR3 extends over 13 amino acids. The CDR3 DNA is TGTGCCAGGGTGTATGATGTGAAAAACACCATATATTTT. Encoded protein: CARVYDVKNTIYF.

This sequence joins TRBV6-2 or TRBV6-3 and TRBJ2-1; 10 bases match TRBD2. Germline CDR1 MNHEY, CDR2 SVGEGT. This CDR3 has 18 amino acids. V trimming: 0 bases; J trimming: 5 bases; junction bases outside the gene matches: 10. CDR3 DNA sequence: TGTGCCAGCAGTTACTCGAGGCAGCGGGGGGGCGTCGACAATGAGCAGTTCTTC. Translated, it gives CASSYSRQRGGVDNEQFF.

This clonotype was picked up many times. The genes are TRBV7-6 and TRBJ2-2; TRBD2 might be the D (5 bases). Germline V gene data show CDR1 as SGHVS and CDR2 as FNYEAQ. V lost 4 bases, J lost 3 bases, and 9 bases lay in between. This CDR3 region has 14 residues. CDR3 DNA sequence: TGTGCCAGCAGCTCGGAGGCGGACACCGGGGAGCTGTTTTTT. Its protein product is CASSSEADTGELFF.

This clonotype was found a few times. The rearrangement links TRBV7-6 to TRBJ2-7; D perhaps matches TRBD2 (5 bases). The V end lost 4 bases, the J end lost 0 bases, and 7 bases lay between the germline ends. Per germline, CDR1 SGHVS and CDR2 FNYEAQ. The length of the CDR3 is 13 residues. CDR3 amino acids: CASSSGNSYEQYV. CDR3 nucleotide sequence: TGTGCCAGCAGCTCCGGGAACTCCTACGAGCAGTACGTC.

Comments on this clonotype: Since a much larger clone is just one base distant, this may be a read error. The chain links TRBV7-6 to TRBJ1-1, with unresolved D. The CDR3 spans 12 residues. Germline CDR1 SGHVS, CDR2 FNYEAQ. The CDR3 DNA is TGTGTCAGCACCAAATACCCACAGGAAGCTTTCTTT. Its protein product is CVSTKYPQEAFF.

The chain carries TRBV6-4 and TRBJ1-1; D remains ambiguous. CDR1 MRHNA and CDR2 SNTAGT come from the germline V gene. This CDR3 comprises 14 residues. The V end lost 3 bases, the J end lost 0 bases, and 8 bases lay between the germline ends. CDR3 in DNA: TGTGCCAGCAGTGAAAATTTCTTGAACACTGAAGCTTTCTTT. Translated: CASSENFLNTEAFF.

This clonotype was seen only a few times. The CDR3 loop is CASSYPTGEQFF. The CDR3 DNA reads as TGTGCCAGCAGCTACCCCACGGGTGAGCAGTTCTTC. The chain is built from TRBV7-9 and TRBJ2-1; D not certain. Trimming left V 4 bases short and J 9 bases short, with 10 bases between. The V gene's germline CDR1 is SEHNR and CDR2 FQNEAQ (reference sequence). The CDR3 extends over 12 amino acids.

This clonotype was detected a few times. The chain couples TRBV12-3 or TRBV12-4 to TRBJ2-1; D unresolved. The length of the CDR3 is 12 residues. Trimming pared 6 bases from V and 8 bases from J, leaving 11 bases between. The CDR3 is CASSPSGDEQFF. The CDR3 DNA is TGTGCCAGCAGCCCATCCGGCGATGAGCAGTTCTTC.

The chain joins TRBV14 to TRBJ2-2; D is unresolved. Trimming left V 1 base short and J 6 bases short, with 18 bases between. The CDR3 extends over 17 amino acids. Looked up from germline, CDR1 is SGHDN and CDR2 is FVKESK. CDR3 sequence reads: CASSQGRPPHRSGELFF. CDR3 DNA sequence: TGTGCCAGCAGCCAAGGTCGGCCCCCCCATAGGTCCGGGGAGCTGTTTTTT.

The chain employs TRBV6-1 and TRBJ2-7; D might be TRBD1 or TRBD2, each matching 5 bases. Germline V gives CDR1 MNHNS, CDR2 SASEGT. This CDR3 region has 17 residues. The V end was cut by 1 base, the J end by 4 bases, with 20 bases between. CDR3 bases: TGTGCCAGCAGTGAAGTTTTAGGCCGGGGACGGAAGTACGAGCAGTACTTC. Residues: CASSEVLGRGRKYEQYF.

The chain couples TRBV15 to TRBJ2-2, with unresolved D. The V end lost 0 bases, the J end lost 3 bases, and 8 bases lay between the germline ends. The CDR3 is 15 residues long. CDR1 and CDR2 from the germline V gene are LNHNV and YYDKDF (reference sequence). The CDR3 coding sequence is TGTGCCACCAGCAGAGATGGGGTATACACCGGGGAGCTGTTTTTT. It translates to CATSRDGVYTGELFF. Variable domain in full (rest from reference TRBV15 and TRBJ2-2): DAMVIQNPRYQVTQFGKPVTLSCSQTLNHNVMYWYQQKSSQAPKLLFHYYDKDFNNEADTPDNFQSRRPNTSFCFLDIRSPGLGDTAMYLCATSRDGVYTGELFFGEGSRLTVL.

This clonotype showed up just a few times. This rearrangement joins TRBV2 to TRBJ2-7; 9 bases line up with TRBD1. Per germline, CDR1 SNHLY and CDR2 FYNNEI. The CDR3 loop spans 14 amino acids. V lost 9 bases to trimming and J lost 3 bases; unmatched junction nucleotides: 9. The CDR3 loop reads CASRTGTGNYEQYV. The CDR3 region has the DNA TGTGCCAGTAGAACCGGGACAGGGAACTACGAGCAGTACGTC.

A few counts support this clonotype. DNA of the CDR3: TGCGCCAGCAGCCAGGAAGACACCGGGGAGCTGTTTTTT. It codes for CASSQEDTGELFF. V gene TRBV4-1 combines with J gene TRBJ2-2; unclear D gene. Trimming shortened V by 3 bases and J by 3 bases, and 5 bases separated the two germline ends. The CDR3 is made up of 13 amino acids. The germline V gene encodes CDR1 MGHRA and CDR2 YSYEKL.

This clonotype was recorded many times. The gene calls are TRBV7-8 and TRBJ2-2; D is uncertain. The V end lost 7 bases, the J end lost 2 bases, and 14 bases lay between the germline ends. The CDR3 contains 15 residues. Germline V lookup: CDR1 SGHVS, CDR2 FQNEAQ. As DNA, the CDR3 is TGTGCCAGCACCTTCATCGGCAGAAACACCGGGGAGCTGTTTTTT. It encodes CASTFIGRNTGELFF.

The gene calls are TRBV7-9 and TRBJ2-7; D gene uncertain. Trimming took 3 bases from V and 6 from J, leaving 6 bases between them. Germline V gene lookup returns CDR1 SEHNR and CDR2 FQNEAQ (reference sequence). The CDR3 spans 11 residues. The CDR3 DNA is TGTGCCAGCAGCTTTCAAAGCGAGCAGTACGTC. It yields the protein CASSFQSEQYV.

This clonotype was counted only a few times. The chain links TRBV12-3 or TRBV12-4 to TRBJ2-7, with D possibly TRBD1 on 6 matching bases. Trimming took off 5 bases at V and 1 base at J, with 15 bases between the two ends. The CDR3 covers 15 residues. CDR3 coding DNA: TGTGCCAGCAGTGCTCAGGGGCCCAATTCCTACGAGCAGTACTTC. Protein sequence: CASSAQGPNSYEQYF.

To note about this clonotype: A read error may account for a junction end that differs from germline. The chain has TRBV7-1 and TRBJ1-5; D not certain. TRBV7-1 is known as an ORF, though its function is uncertain. This CDR3 region has 14 residues. CDR3 DNA: TGTGCCAGCAGCTCCGACGGGAACAATCGGCCCCAGCATTTT. Protein sequence: CASSSDGNNRPQHF.

V usage is TRBV10-3 and J usage is TRBJ2-7, with 7 bases that match TRBD1. In germline, CDR1 is ENHRY, CDR2 SYGVKD. The ends lost 7 bases at V and 0 bases at J; junction bases unmatched: 12. The CDR3 runs 16 residues. The CDR3 sequence: CAITAKGTENSYEQYV. For the CDR3, the DNA is TGTGCCATCACCGCAAAGGGGACAGAGAACTCCTACGAGCAGTACGTC.

The chain employs TRBV23-1 and TRBJ2-7, with D maybe TRBD1 (5 bases). TRBV23-1 is an ORF, with its function uncertain. There are 16 residues in the CDR3. The V and J ends lost 0 bases and 2 bases respectively, with 14 bases between them. In DNA, the CDR3 is TGCGCCAGCAGTCAATCGATTGGTCAGGGTACCTACGAGCAGTACGTC. Translation gives CASSQSIGQGTYEQYV.

This clonotype turned up a few times. The chain combines TRBV13 with TRBJ1-6; D is undetermined. The length of the CDR3 is 17 residues. Germline CDR1 PRHDT, CDR2 FYEKMQ (reference sequence). V lost 3 bases to trimming and J lost 0 bases, with 12 bases between them. The CDR3 is CASSLGAMSSYNSPLHF. The CDR3 DNA sequence: TGTGCCAGCAGCTTGGGAGCAATGAGCTCCTATAATTCACCCCTCCACTTT.